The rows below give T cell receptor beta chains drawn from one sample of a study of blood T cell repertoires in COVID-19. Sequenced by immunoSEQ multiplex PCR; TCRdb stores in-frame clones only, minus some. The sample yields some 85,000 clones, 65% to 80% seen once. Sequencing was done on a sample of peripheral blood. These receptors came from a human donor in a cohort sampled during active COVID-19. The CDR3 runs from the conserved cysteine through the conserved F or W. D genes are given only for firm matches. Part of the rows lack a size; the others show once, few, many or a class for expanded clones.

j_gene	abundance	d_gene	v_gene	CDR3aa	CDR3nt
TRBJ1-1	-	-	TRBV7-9	CASSLVNKTEAFF	TGTGCCAGCAGCTTAGTGAACAAAACTGAAGCTTTCTTT
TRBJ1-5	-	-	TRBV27	CASSVTGGADQPQHF	TGTGCCAGCAGTGTGACGGGGGGCGCAGATCAGCCCCAGCATTTT
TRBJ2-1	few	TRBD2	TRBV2	CASGSGLAIYNEQFF	TGTGCCAGCGGTTCCGGACTAGCGATATACAATGAGCAGTTCTTC
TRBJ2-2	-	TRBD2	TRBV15	CATSRPGLARTGELFF	TGTGCCACCAGCAGACCTGGACTAGCGCGCACCGGGGAGCTGTTTTTT
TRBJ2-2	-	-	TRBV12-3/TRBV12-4	CASSRRQAGELFF	TGTGCCAGCAGTCGGAGACAGGCCGGGGAGCTGTTTTTT
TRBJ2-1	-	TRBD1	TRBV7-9	CASSPLQGVNEQFF	TGTGCCAGCAGCCCGTTGCAGGGGGTGAATGAGCAGTTCTTC
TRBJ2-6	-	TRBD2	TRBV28	CASSLSGGSGANVLTF	TGTGCCAGCAGTTTATCCGGGGGGTCTGGGGCCAACGTCCTGACTTTC
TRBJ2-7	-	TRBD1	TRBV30	CAWFKHGTGGVYEQYF	TGTGCCTGGTTTAAACACGGGACAGGCGGAGTCTACGAGCAGTACTTC
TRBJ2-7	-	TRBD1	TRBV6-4	CASSDPPPWQGAHEQYF	TGTGCCAGCAGTGACCCCCCCCCGTGGCAGGGGGCGCACGAGCAGTACTTC
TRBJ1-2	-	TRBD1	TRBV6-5	CASSHRGDVDGYTF	TGTGCCAGCAGCCACAGGGGGGATGTCGATGGCTACACCTTC
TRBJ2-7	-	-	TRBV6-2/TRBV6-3	CASSYSIDGGSTYEQYF	TGTGCCAGCAGTTACTCGATAGACGGAGGTAGCACCTACGAGCAGTACTTC
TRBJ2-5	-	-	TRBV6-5	CASSYSISSWETQYF	TGTGCCAGCAGTTACTCGATATCTAGCTGGGAGACCCAGTACTTC
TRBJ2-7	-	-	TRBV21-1	CASSKDRQGAPYEQYF	TGTGCCAGCAGCAAGGATAGACAGGGGGCTCCGTACGAGCAGTACTTC
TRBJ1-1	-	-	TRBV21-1	CASSKIKTRNTEAFF	TGTGCCAGCAGCAAAATTAAAACAAGGAACACTGAAGCTTTCTTT
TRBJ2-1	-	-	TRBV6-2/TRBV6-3	CASSYLASGGGEQFF	TGTGCCAGCAGTTACTTGGCTAGCGGAGGGGGTGAGCAGTTCTTC
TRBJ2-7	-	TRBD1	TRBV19	CASSIIGGAYEQYF	TGTGCCAGTAGTATTATAGGGGGCGCTTACGAGCAGTACTTC
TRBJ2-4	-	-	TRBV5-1	CASSLGSSIQYF	TGCGCCAGCAGCTTGGGATCGAGCATTCAGTACTTC
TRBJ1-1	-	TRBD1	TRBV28	CASGRQGAENTEAFF	TGTGCCAGCGGACGACAGGGGGCTGAGAACACTGAAGCTTTCTTT
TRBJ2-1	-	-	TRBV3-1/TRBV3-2	CASRQDFGKRSSYNEQFF	TGTGCCAGCAGACAAGACTTTGGTAAGCGGAGCTCCTACAATGAGCAGTTCTTC
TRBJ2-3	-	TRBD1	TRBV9	CASSVTGGTDMQYF	TGTGCCAGCAGCGTCACAGGGGGAACAGATATGCAGTATTTT
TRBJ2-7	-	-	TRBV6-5	CASSRNFRGADEQYF	TGTGCCAGCAGTAGAAACTTCAGGGGCGCGGACGAGCAGTACTTC
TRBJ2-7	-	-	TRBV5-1	CASSLDPGRSYEQYF	TGCGCCAGCAGCTTGGATCCAGGCCGCTCCTACGAGCAGTACTTC
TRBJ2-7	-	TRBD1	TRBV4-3	CASSQTGGVDEQYF	TGCGCCAGCAGCCAGACAGGGGGCGTCGACGAGCAGTACTTC
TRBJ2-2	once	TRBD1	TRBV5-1	CASSLGQGRSGELFF	TGCGCCAGCAGCTTGGGACAGGGGCGATCTGGGGAGCTGTTTTTT
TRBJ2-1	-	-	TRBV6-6	CASSYGGVYNEQFF	TGTGCCAGCAGTTACGGAGGCGTCTACAATGAGCAGTTCTTC
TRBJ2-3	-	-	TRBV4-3	CASSQGVTSDTQYF	TGCGCCAGCAGCCAAGGGGTGACATCAGATACGCAGTATTTT
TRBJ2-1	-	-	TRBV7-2	CASSSPQALGEQFF	TGTGCCAGCAGCTCCCCCCAGGCTTTAGGTGAGCAGTTCTTC
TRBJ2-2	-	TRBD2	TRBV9	CASSSSRSLAGVTGELFF	TGTGCCAGCAGCTCTAGCAGGTCTCTAGCGGGAGTCACCGGGGAGCTGTTTTTT